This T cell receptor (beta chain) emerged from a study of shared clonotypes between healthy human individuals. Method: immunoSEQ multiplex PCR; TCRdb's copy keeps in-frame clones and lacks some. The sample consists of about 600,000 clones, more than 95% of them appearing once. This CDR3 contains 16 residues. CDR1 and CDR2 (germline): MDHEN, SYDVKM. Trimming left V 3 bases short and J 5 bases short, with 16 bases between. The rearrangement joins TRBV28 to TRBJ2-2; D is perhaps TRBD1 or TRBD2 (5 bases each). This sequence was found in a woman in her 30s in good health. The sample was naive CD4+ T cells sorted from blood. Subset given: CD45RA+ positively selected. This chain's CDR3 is CASSLVGTGVTGELFF. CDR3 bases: TGTGCCAGCAGTTTGGTGGGGACGGGCGTGACCGGGGAGCTGTTTTTT.